This T cell receptor (beta chain) derives from a study of PD-1 blockade in classical Hodgkin lymphoma. The CDR3 spans 14 residues. Germline V lookup: CDR1 MNHNY, CDR2 SVGAGI (reference sequence). V shed 0 bases and J shed 3 bases, with 9 bases lying between them. Study-wide results and limits: Sources of repertoire differences remain undefined, possibly disease activity or prior therapy. Lower baseline TCR diversity was reported for newly diagnosed patients than for healthy donors.

The sample's time point: newly diagnosed, previously untreated cHL patient sample. Researchers used newly diagnosed, untreated classical Hodgkin lymphoma PBMCs for comparison. Sequencing used immunoSEQ multiplex PCR; TCRdb keeps in-frame clones, though not all of them. The data show 25,000 to 35,000 clones, 90% to 95% seen once. As concerns this clone: The antigen remains undetermined.

This TCR came from a human donor with classical Hodgkin lymphoma. The rearrangement links TRBV6-6 to TRBJ2-7; D may match TRBD1 or TRBD2 (5 bases each). The sample consisted of peripheral blood mononuclear cells (PBMCs). CDR3 sequence (DNA): TGTGCCAGCAGTTACTCGGGACGCCTCTACGAGCAGTACTTC. Residues: CASSYSGRLYEQYF.